This TCR beta chain originates from a study of blood T cell repertoires in COVID-19. Background on the study: Italy, Spain and the United States were the sources of the convalescent and acute COVID-19 samples. Nucleic acid was either cDNA or gDNA, and it came from T cells, B-cell-depleted T cells, or PBMCs.

Germline CDR1 reads MNHNY; CDR2 reads SVGAGI (reference sequence). The CDR3 has 19 amino acids. Trimming removed 6 bases from V and 0 bases from J; junction bases left unmatched: 10. Method: immunoSEQ multiplex PCR; TCRdb's copy keeps in-frame clones and lacks some. The table has approximately 100,000 clones, roughly 90% seen once. The TCR was taken from a woman aged 55-70 years with acute or convalescent COVID-19. The sample consisted of peripheral blood. The chain combines TRBV6-6 with TRBJ2-1, with 14 bases identical to TRBD2. The CDR3, as DNA: TGTGCCAGCAGCTCCCCGGGACTAGCGGGGGCGAGCTCCTACAATGAGCAGTTCTTC. This codes for CASSSPGLAGASSYNEQFF.